This TCR beta chain was retrieved from a study of a mutant IDH1 vaccine in newly diagnosed glioma. As regards this clone: The antigen is undetermined.

The time point: week 23, last vaccination. Topical imiquimod was applied with each vaccine dose, which held 300 ug of mutant IDH1 20-mer peptide. This table comes from immunoSEQ multiplex PCR, and its TCRdb copy is limited to in-frame clones, with some not included. The sample has about 65,000 clones; around 84% are singletons. This CDR3 has 14 amino acids. Germline CDR1 MRHNA, CDR2 SNTAGT. V trimming: 3 bases; J trimming: 4 bases; junction bases outside the gene matches: 5. Sequencing was performed on PBMCs, taken from a glioma patient whose treatment included an IDH1 peptide vaccine. The chain carries TRBV6-4 and TRBJ1-2; the match to TRBD1 covers 7 bases. This receptor was identified in a man under 40 with glioma. The CDR3 bases are TGTGCCAGCAGTGATAGGGGGCTCGGCTATGGCTACACCTTC. The encoded protein is CASSDRGLGYGYTF.